The 3 T cell receptor beta chains below come from one sample, sequenced in a study of regulatory T cells in long-lasting Graves disease. Arm-PCR of CDR3 regions with iRepertoire HTBI primers generated TCR beta libraries. TCRdb independently ran MiXCR on the multiplex PCR reads; one entry per CDR3 protein. The table lists roughly 440,000 distinct CDR3 sequences, about 17% of them singletons. The time point denotes: newly diagnosed GD, antithyroid drugs for less than 3 months. PBMC-derived RNA was used for the TCR library. A further study also used this sample, focusing on T cells in Graves' hyperthyroidism and ophthalmopathy.

The sample consisted of peripheral blood mononuclear cells (PBMCs), taken at new diagnosis, from a patient treated with antithyroid drugs. The origin of the receptors is a woman under 30 with Graves disease.

This clonotype was recorded a few times. The chain carries TRBV10-3 and TRBJ1-2, with D perhaps matching TRBD1 (5 bases). The CDR3 length is 21 residues. V was clipped by 4 bases and J by 2 bases, with 32 bases between them. Germline assignment: CDR1 ENHRY and CDR2 SYGVKD. CDR3 residues: CAISGKNLGARFEVRNYGYTF. The CDR3 region has the DNA TGTGCCATCAGTGGAAAAAACCTTGGGGCCCGCTTCGAGGTGCGAAACTATGGCTACACCTTC.

The rearrangement links TRBV20-1 to TRBJ2-3; 11 nucleotides agree with TRBD2. Trimming cost V 3 bases and J 6 bases; bases outside gene matches: 8. There are 15 residues in the CDR3. Germline loops: CDR1 DFQATT, CDR2 SNEGSKA (reference sequence). Here the CDR3 reads CSARELAGVPDTQYF. For the CDR3, the DNA is TGCAGTGCTAGGGAACTAGCGGGAGTCCCCGATACGCAGTATTTT.

This clonotype was counted ten times or more. V is TRBV20-1 and J is TRBJ1-4, with no clear D. Per the germline V gene, CDR1 is DFQATT and CDR2 is SNEGSKA (reference sequence). CDR3 length: 11 amino acids. V was clipped by 3 bases and J by 7 bases, with 6 bases between them. The CDR3 protein is CSARGPEKLFF. CDR3 coding DNA: TGCAGTGCTAGGGGTCCTGAAAAACTGTTTTTT.